The 5 T cell receptor beta chains listed next were all sequenced from one sample in a study of control samples from healthy donors and cancer patients. Libraries were prepared by immunoSEQ multiplex PCR; TCRdb keeps only in-frame clonotypes and omits some of them. This repertoire shows 150,000 to 200,000 clones, around 90% found once; its top ten account for 1.7%. Sequencing was carried out using blood. All receptors come from a man in his late teens or twenties in good health.

In this sample, this clone turned up a few times. This rearrangement joins TRBV2 to TRBJ2-3; D perhaps matches TRBD2 (5 bases). This CDR3 region has 15 residues. CDR1 and CDR2 (germline): SNHLY, FYNNEI. V lost 8 bases and J lost 1, with 16 bases in between. CDR3: CASGDGAGGTDTQYF. The CDR3 bases are TGTGCCAGCGGGGATGGTGCCGGGGGCACAGATACGCAGTATTTT.

This chain uses TRBV30 with TRBJ2-4, with D possibly being TRBD2 (7 bases). The CDR3 has 15 amino acids. Trimming took off 0 bases at V and 1 base at J, with 10 bases between the two ends. Germline lookup yields CDR1 GTSNPN and CDR2 SVGIG (reference sequence). CDR3 sequence (DNA): TGTGCCTGGAGTGTGGGGGGGCCGGCCAAAAACATTCAGTACTTC. Translation: CAWSVGGPAKNIQYF.

The V gene is TRBV4-1, the J gene TRBJ2-3, with no clear D. The V end lost 1 base, the J end lost 3 bases, and 11 bases lay between the germline ends. The CDR3 totals 15 residues. Germline lookup yields CDR1 MGHRA and CDR2 YSYEKL. The CDR3 bases are TGCGCCAGCAGCCAAGTGGGGTCAAATACAGATACGCAGTATTTT. Amino acid sequence: CASSQVGSNTDTQYF.

Only one count was recorded for this clone. The V gene is TRBV19, the J gene TRBJ1-1, with a tentative D call TRBD1 (6 bases). V dropped 5 bases and J dropped 1 base, with 11 bases sitting between them. The CDR3 sequence is 14 residues long. Germline CDR1 is LNHDA and CDR2 is SQIVND (reference sequence). The CDR3 DNA sequence: TGTGCCAGTAGTTGGGGGGGGCCGAACACTGAAGCTTTCTTT. Amino acids: CASSWGGPNTEAFF.

The chain has TRBV30 and TRBJ2-3; D is possibly TRBD1 (5 bases). CDR3 size: 15 residues. The V and J ends lost 2 bases and 2 bases respectively, with 14 bases between them. Per germline, CDR1 GTSNPN and CDR2 SVGIG (reference sequence). CDR3 residues: CAWSRQQLYTDTQYF. The CDR3 bases are TGTGCCTGGAGTCGACAGCAACTCTACACAGATACGCAGTATTTT.